Each of the 19 T cell receptor beta chains below was sequenced from the same sample in a study of blood T cell repertoires in COVID-19. Profiled with immunoSEQ multiplex PCR; TCRdb holds only in-frame clones, not every one. The sample contains tens of thousands of clones, about 86% of which appear only once. The sequencing sample was made of peripheral blood. These TCRs come from a human donor in a cohort sampled during active COVID-19.

J is TRBJ2-7 and V is TRBV18, with TRBD1 identical over 10 bases. CDR1 KGHSH and CDR2 LQKENI come from the germline V gene. This CDR3 is built from 15 residues. Unmatched junction bases numbered 3, after V lost 3 bases and J lost 1 base. CDR3 sequence (DNA): TGTGCCAGCTCACCCGCGGGACAGGGGTCCTACGAGCAGTACTTC. It is translated as CASSPAGQGSYEQYF.

This rearrangement joins TRBV5-1 to TRBJ2-1, with 7 bases that match TRBD2. Germline CDR1 and CDR2: SGHRS and YFSETQ. The CDR3 sequence is 15 residues long. After removal of 2 bases from V and 3 bases from J, the junction contained 5 bases not matched to a gene. CDR3: CASSFLGGDYNEQFF. DNA of the CDR3: TGCGCCAGCAGCTTCCTGGGAGGGGACTACAATGAGCAGTTCTTC. Variable domain in full (rest from reference TRBV5-1 and TRBJ2-1): KAGVTQTPRYLIKTRGQQVTLSCSPISGHRSVSWYQQTPGQGLQFLFEYFSETQRNKGNFPGRFSGRQFSNSRSEMNVSTLELGDSALYLCASSFLGGDYNEQFFGPGTRLTVL.

This sequence joins TRBV28 and TRBJ1-5; the match to TRBD1 covers 8 bases. The V segment lost 6 bases and the J segment 1 base; nucleotides outside the gene matches: 5. Germline assignment: CDR1 MDHEN and CDR2 SYDVKM. The CDR3 extends over 15 amino acids. CDR3 sequence reads: CASRGAGGSNQPQHF. For the CDR3, the DNA is TGTGCCAGCAGGGGGGCAGGGGGCAGCAATCAGCCCCAGCATTTT.

The DNA of the CDR3 is TGTGCCAGCAGCTTCCCGGAGACCTACGAGCAGTACTTC. Translated, it gives CASSFPETYEQYF. The chain employs TRBV5-5 and TRBJ2-7; no reliable D call. V was trimmed by 2 bases and J by 2 bases, leaving 8 bases between them. The germline gives CDR1 SGHKS, CDR2 YYEKEE (reference sequence). The CDR3 runs 13 residues. Together with reference TRBV5-5 and TRBJ2-7, the CDR3 gives the full variable domain: DAGVTQSPTHLIKTRGQQVTLRCSPISGHKSVSWYQQVLGQGPQFIFQYYEKEERGRGNFPDRFSARQFPNYSSELNVNALLLGDSALYLCASSFPETYEQYFGPGTRLTVT.

The chain links TRBV6-6 to TRBJ2-7; maybe TRBD1 (5 bases). Germline V lookup: CDR1 MNHNY, CDR2 SVGAGI (reference sequence). CDR3 length: 14 residues. V lost 2 bases and J 1 base, leaving 9 bases between the germline ends. For the CDR3, the DNA is TGTGCCAGCAGTTACGGGCAGGGATCCTACGAGCAGTACTTC. This translates into CASSYGQGSYEQYF.

This clone has just one count. The chain joins TRBV4-1 to TRBJ1-6; 12 bases map to TRBD1. The J segment lost 9 bases and the V segment lost 1 base, leaving 10 bases of the junction unmatched. The germline gives CDR1 MGHRA, CDR2 YSYEKL. The CDR3 consists of 18 residues. The CDR3 is CASSQAMVRDRGLSPLHF. The CDR3 DNA is TGCGCCAGCAGCCAAGCGATGGTCCGGGACAGGGGGCTTTCACCCCTCCACTTT.

This clone was recorded once. This rearrangement joins TRBV5-1 to TRBJ1-2; no clear D gene. The CDR3 is 15 amino acids. Germline V gene sequence: CDR1 SGHRS, CDR2 YFSETQ. Trimming shortened V by 0 bases and J by 3 bases, and 12 bases separated the two germline ends. The CDR3: CASSLASRNYYGYTF. In DNA, the CDR3 is TGCGCCAGCAGCTTGGCCTCGCGGAACTACTATGGCTACACCTTC.

This chain uses TRBV30 with TRBJ1-2; D gene unclear. The CDR3 spans 12 residues. Looked up from germline, CDR1 is GTSNPN and CDR2 is SVGIG (reference sequence). The V gene lost 0 bases and the J gene lost 3 bases, with 5 bases spanning the gap. CDR3 protein: CAWSVGDYGYTF. CDR3 DNA: TGTGCCTGGAGTGTAGGAGACTATGGCTACACCTTC.

This clone occurred a few times. This chain joins TRBV7-9 and TRBJ2-7; 8 bases map to TRBD1. The CDR3 consists of 13 residues. The germline CDR1 and CDR2 sequences are SEHNR and FQNEAQ (reference sequence). V shed 3 bases, J shed 3 bases, and the junction held 1 base outside the gene matches. The DNA of the CDR3 is TGTGCCAGCAGCTTTGGACAGGGCTACGAGCAGTACTTC. Encoded protein: CASSFGQGYEQYF. Full variable domain (missing parts from reference TRBV7-9 and TRBJ2-7): DTGVSQNPRHKITKRGQNVTFRCDPISEHNRLYWYRQTLGQGPEFLTYFQNEAQLEKSRLLSDRFSAERPKGSFSTLEIQRTEQGDSAMYLCASSFGQGYEQYFGPGTRLTVT.

CDR3 region: CASSRRGTFNEKLFF. The CDR3 nucleotides are TGTGCCAGCAGCCGGCGGGGGACCTTCAATGAAAAACTGTTTTTT. The chain joins TRBV5-8 to TRBJ1-4, with D possibly being TRBD1 (5 bases). This CDR3 is built from 15 residues. Germline CDR1 and CDR2: SGHTS and YDEGEE. V lost 4 bases, J lost 5 bases, and 15 bases lay in between.

The chain recombines TRBV27 with TRBJ1-2; 7 nucleotides line up with TRBD1. V trimming: 4 bases; J trimming: 4 bases; junction bases outside the gene matches: 9. CDR1 is MNHEY and CDR2 is SMNVEV in the germline V gene (reference sequence). The CDR3 spans 15 residues. CDR3 DNA: TGTGCCAGCAGTTCCCGGGACAGTTTAATCTATGGCTACACCTTC. Its translation: CASSSRDSLIYGYTF.

The rearrangement links TRBV28 to TRBJ2-7, with 16 nucleotides matching TRBD2. CDR1 and CDR2 from the germline V gene are MDHEN and SYDVKM. Trimming at V came to 6 bases and at J to 6 bases, leaving 5 bases not matched to a gene. There are 15 residues in the CDR3. The CDR3 sequence: CASSPGTSGRAEQYF. As DNA, the CDR3 is TGTGCCAGCAGCCCCGGGACTAGCGGGAGGGCCGAGCAGTACTTC.

The V and J genes are TRBV30 and TRBJ2-7, with 9 bases lining up with TRBD2. Germline trimming cut 3 bases from V and 0 bases from J; bases unmatched to any gene: 3. Germline assignment: CDR1 GTSNPN and CDR2 SVGIG (reference sequence). The CDR3 has 14 residues. DNA of the CDR3: TGTGCCTGGAGCCATAGCGGGGGCTCCTACGAGCAGTACTTC. Protein product: CAWSHSGGSYEQYF.

The chain has TRBV3-1 (or the pseudogene TRBV3-2) and TRBJ2-5; 12 bases agree with TRBD1. This CDR3 comprises 16 residues. The germline gives CDR1 LGHDT, CDR2 YNNKEL (reference sequence). The ends lost 4 bases at V and 6 bases at J; junction bases unmatched: 9. CDR3 protein: CASSLSGTGGRKTQYF. In DNA, the CDR3 is TGTGCCAGCAGCCTCTCCGGGACAGGGGGCAGAAAGACCCAGTACTTC.

The chain couples TRBV5-1 to TRBJ2-1; D remains unclear. Germline V gene lookup returns CDR1 SGHRS and CDR2 YFSETQ. The CDR3 covers 14 residues. V lost 2 bases and J 0 bases, leaving 6 bases between the germline ends. CDR3 sequence: CASSFGSSYNEQFF. In DNA form, the CDR3 reads TGCGCCAGCAGCTTTGGTAGCTCCTACAATGAGCAGTTCTTC.

The chain couples TRBV18 to TRBJ1-4; D uncertain. The CDR3 has 13 residues. Germline-derived CDR1 and CDR2 are KGHSH and LQKENI. V was clipped by 2 bases and J by 8 bases, with 9 bases between them. In DNA form, the CDR3 reads TGTGCCAGCTCACCATTCCGGGAGGAAAAACTGTTTTTT. It translates to CASSPFREEKLFF.

V usage is TRBV9 and J usage is TRBJ2-3; 7 nucleotides agree with TRBD2. The V segment lost 4 bases and the J segment 6 bases; nucleotides outside the gene matches: 2. The germline gives CDR1 SGDLS, CDR2 YYNGEE. This CDR3 spans 12 amino acids. The CDR3 sequence is CASSRDYDTQYF. In nucleotides, the CDR3 is TGTGCCAGCAGCCGGGACTATGATACGCAGTATTTT. The full variable domain, completed using reference TRBV9 and TRBJ2-3, is DSGVTQTPKHLITATGQRVTLRCSPRSGDLSVYWYQQSLDQGLQFLIQYYNGEERAKGNILERFSAQQFPDLHSELNLSSLELGDSALYFCASSRDYDTQYFGPGTRLTVL.

The rearrangement joins TRBV19 to TRBJ1-1; TRBD1 aligns across 8 bases. V lost 0 bases and J lost 3; bases outside the gene matches: 12. CDR1 is LNHDA, CDR2 SQIVND, per germline (reference sequence). CDR3 length: 18 amino acids. Written as DNA, the CDR3 is TGTGCCAGTAGTATAGAAGGTCCGGACAGGGTTTTTTACACTGAAGCTTTCTTT. This sequence encodes CASSIEGPDRVFYTEAFF.

This rearrangement joins TRBV18 to TRBJ1-2; 10 positions agree with TRBD1. The germline V gene has CDR1 KGHSH and CDR2 LQKENI. V lost 8 bases to trimming and J lost 8 bases; unmatched junction nucleotides: 8. This CDR3 contains 13 residues. CDR3 protein: CASRTGGEEGYTF. The CDR3 DNA follows: TGTGCCAGCCGGACAGGGGGGGAAGAAGGCTACACCTTC.